Shown below are 7 T cell receptor beta chains from a single sample sequenced in a study of human T cells and chemical hapten exposure. TCRdb reprocessed the RACE reads via MiXCR and lists one record per CDR3 protein. The data show some 70,000 distinct CDR3 sequences, about 31% seen once. Time point in this sample: patch test 1, 2 weeks after DPC sensitization. Treatment described: therapeutic diphenylcyclopropenone sensitization with weekly scalp DPC. Sequenced here: whole blood, sampled in connection with sensitization to the hapten diphenylcyclopropenone (DPC). The receptors here all came from a man in his forties with alopecia areata. Some clones in this sample may be carry-over from other donors' samples.

The CDR3 nucleotides are TGCAGTGCAATGGACAGGGACTACACAGATACGCAGTATTTT. Protein sequence: CSAMDRDYTDTQYF. The genes are TRBV20-1 and TRBJ2-3; a possible D gene is TRBD1 (8 bases). The length of the CDR3 is 14 residues. Germline V gene sequence: CDR1 DFQATT, CDR2 SNEGSKA (reference sequence). V lost 6 bases, J lost 2 bases, and 15 bases lay in between.

CDR3 sequence: CASSLMAGGGSGYTF. The CDR3 coding sequence is TGTGCCAGCAGCCTCATGGCTGGGGGGGGTTCGGGCTACACCTTC. The chain recombines TRBV28 with TRBJ1-2; D possibly corresponds to TRBD1 (5 bases). Germline V CDR1 and CDR2: MDHEN, SYDVKM. This CDR3 spans 15 amino acids. V gave up 6 bases and J gave up 8 bases, with 22 bases separating them.

The chain employs TRBV20-1 and TRBJ2-1; D is ambiguous. Germline CDR1 reads DFQATT; CDR2 reads SNEGSKA (reference sequence). The V gene lost 6 bases and the J gene lost 8 bases, with 20 bases spanning the gap. The CDR3 is made up of 14 amino acids. The CDR3 region is CSAPKSRNADEQFF. CDR3 DNA sequence: TGCAGTGCCCCAAAAAGCCGAAACGCCGATGAGCAGTTCTTC.

Remarks on this clonotype: Its ends do not fully match the called genes, so a read error is possible. V gene TRBV20-1 combines with J gene TRBJ2-1; 15 bases match TRBD2. CDR1 is DFQATT and CDR2 is SNEGSKA in the germline V gene (reference sequence). The length of the CDR3 is 11 residues. The CDR3 coding sequence is TGCAGTGCTATACAGGGACTAGCGGGGGGCTTC. Its translation is CSAIQGLAGGF.

The chain's CDR3 is CSARGASGVYEQYF. The CDR3 coding sequence is TGCAGTGCTAGAGGTGCTAGCGGAGTTTACGAGCAGTACTTC. The rearrangement links TRBV20-1 to TRBJ2-7, with 7 bases fitting TRBD2. Germline trimming cut 1 base from V and 4 bases from J; bases unmatched to any gene: 7. This CDR3 region has 14 residues. Germline assignment: CDR1 DFQATT and CDR2 SNEGSKA (reference sequence).

Only a few counts were recorded for this clonotype. The chain is built from TRBV20-1 and TRBJ1-2, with TRBD1 matching over 7 bases. CDR3 length equals 11 residues. CDR1 DFQATT and CDR2 SNEGSKA come from the germline V gene (reference sequence). Trimming at V came to 5 bases and at J to 8 bases, leaving 5 bases not matched to a gene. CDR3 loop: CSAPRGTGYTF. The DNA for the CDR3 is TGCAGTGCTCCCAGGGGGACGGGCTACACCTTC.

The J gene is TRBJ1-4, the V gene TRBV6-6; D is unresolved. The V gene's germline CDR1 is MNHNY and CDR2 SVGAGI (reference sequence). The CDR3 is made up of 13 amino acids. Deletions cut 5 bases from V and 12 bases from J, with 16 bases between. CDR3 sequence reads: CASSPSASGELFF. The CDR3 DNA reads as TGTGCCAGCAGTCCCTCCGCGTCCGGGGAACTGTTTTTT.